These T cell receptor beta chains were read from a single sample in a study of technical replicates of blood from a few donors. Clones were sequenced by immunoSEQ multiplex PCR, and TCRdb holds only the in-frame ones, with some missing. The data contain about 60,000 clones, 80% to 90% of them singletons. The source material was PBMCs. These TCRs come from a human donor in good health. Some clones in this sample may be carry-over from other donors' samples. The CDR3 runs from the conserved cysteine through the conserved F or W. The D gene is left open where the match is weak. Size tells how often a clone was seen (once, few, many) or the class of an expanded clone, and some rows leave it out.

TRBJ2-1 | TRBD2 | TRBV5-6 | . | TGTGCCAGCAGCTTGGCTCTTAGCGGGTACAATGAGCAGTTCTTC | CASSLALSGYNEQFF
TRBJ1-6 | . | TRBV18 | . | TGTGCCAGCTCACCTGATTCAGGGCGAAATGATTCACCCCTCCACTTT | CASSPDSGRNDSPLHF
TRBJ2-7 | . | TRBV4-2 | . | TGTGCCAGCAGCCCGGGGTCCCAGGGGCCCTCCTCCTACGAGCAGTACTTC | CASSPGSQGPSSYEQYF
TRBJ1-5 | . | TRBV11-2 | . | TGTGCCAGCAGCTTTCAGGTCGAGCAGCCCCAGCATTTT | CASSFQVEQPQHF
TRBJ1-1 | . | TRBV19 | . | TGTGCCGAAACTATATCAACAGGCGATGAAGCTTTCTTT | CAETISTGDEAFF
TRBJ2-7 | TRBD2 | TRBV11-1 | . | TGTGCCACGGGTCGGGCTAGCGGCTACGAGCAGTACTTC | CATGRASGYEQYF
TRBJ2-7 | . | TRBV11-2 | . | TGTGCCAGCAGCTTAGACAGAACCTACGAGCAGTACTTC | CASSLDRTYEQYF
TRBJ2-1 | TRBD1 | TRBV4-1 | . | TGCGCCAGCAGCCATGGACAGGGCCCCTACAATGAGCAGTTCTTC | CASSHGQGPYNEQFF
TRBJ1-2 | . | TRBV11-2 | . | TGTGCCAGCGCCCTGGGCCTAAACCGGGGTGGCTACACCTTC | CASALGLNRGGYTF
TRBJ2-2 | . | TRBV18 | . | TGTGCCAGCTCACTCTACTCCGTGTCCGGTAACACCGGGGAGCTGTTTTTT | CASSLYSVSGNTGELFF
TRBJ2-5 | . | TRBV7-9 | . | TGTGCCAGCAGCGATACCGGGTCCCAAGAGACCCAGTACTTC | CASSDTGSQETQYF
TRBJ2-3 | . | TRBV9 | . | TGTGCCAGCAGCGTTCAGGCCGGTACCTATACGCAGTATTTT | CASSVQAGTYTQYF
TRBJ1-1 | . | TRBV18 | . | TGTGCCAGCTCACGGGGGGGGGAATTCGCTTTCTTT | CASSRGGEFAFF
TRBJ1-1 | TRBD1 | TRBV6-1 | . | TGTGCCAGCAGTGACCCGGCCCCGACAGGGGAAGCTTTCTTT | CASSDPAPTGEAFF
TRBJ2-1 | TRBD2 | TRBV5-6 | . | TGTGCCAGCAGCTGGGGACTAGCGGGGGGACAAAATGAGCAGTTCTTC | CASSWGLAGGQNEQFF
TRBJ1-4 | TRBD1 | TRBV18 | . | TGTGCCAGCTCAGAATACAGGGGTTCTACTAATGAAAAACTGTTTTTT | CASSEYRGSTNEKLFF
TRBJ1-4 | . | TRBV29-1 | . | TGCAGCGTTTACAGGGTCTTAGGGGAAAAACTGTTTTTT | CSVYRVLGEKLFF
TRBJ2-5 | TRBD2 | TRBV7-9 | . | TGTGCCAGCAGCAAGACTAGCGGGGTTAAAGAGACCCAGTACTTC | CASSKTSGVKETQYF
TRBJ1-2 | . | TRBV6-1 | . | TGTGCCAGCAGTGACCCGGGGGGAAATGGCTACACCTTC | CASSDPGGNGYTF
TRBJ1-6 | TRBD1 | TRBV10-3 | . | TGTGCCATCTCCGGGACAGGGGAACTTTCACCCCTCCACTTT | CAISGTGELSPLHF
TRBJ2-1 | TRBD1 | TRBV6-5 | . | TGTGCCAGCAGCTCCGGGACAGGCTACAATGAGCAGTTCTTC | CASSSGTGYNEQFF
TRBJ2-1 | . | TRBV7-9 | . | TGTGCCAGCAGCCCCCAGGCGGGTGGCGGGGCGAACAATGAGCAGTTCTTC | CASSPQAGGGANNEQFF
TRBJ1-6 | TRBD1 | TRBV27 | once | TGTGCCAGCAGTCCCGGACAGGGGTGGTCACCCCTCCACTTT | CASSPGQGWSPLHF
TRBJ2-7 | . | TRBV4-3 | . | TGCGCCAGCAGCCAAGGGCTTGGCGGGGAGTCCTACGAGCAGTACTTC | CASSQGLGGESYEQYF
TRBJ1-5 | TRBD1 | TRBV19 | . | TGTGCCAGTAGCGGGACAGTAAATCAGCCCCAGCATTTT | CASSGTVNQPQHF
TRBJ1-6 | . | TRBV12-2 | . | TGTGCAAGTCGCTTAGACAGGACAGTCCGGGTCTCCTATAATTCACCCCTCCACTTT | CASRLDRTVRVSYNSPLHF
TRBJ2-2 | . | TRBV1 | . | TGCACCAGCAGCCAAGACCGTACCCCCGGGGGGGCGAACACCGGGGAGCTGTTTTTT | CTSSQDRTPGGANTGELFF
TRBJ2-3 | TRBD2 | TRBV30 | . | TGTGCCTGGAGCAGGGGACTAGCGGGAGCGAGGTCAGATACGCAGTATTTT | CAWSRGLAGARSDTQYF
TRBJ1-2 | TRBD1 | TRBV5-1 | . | TGCGCCAGCAGCTTGGCCGCGGGGACAGGGGATAGCTATGGCTACACCTTC | CASSLAAGTGDSYGYTF
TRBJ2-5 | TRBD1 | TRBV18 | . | TGTGCCAGCTCACCTCCGACGACAGGGAGCGAAGAGACCCAGTACTTC | CASSPPTTGSEETQYF
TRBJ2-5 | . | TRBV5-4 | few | TGTGCCAGCAGCTTAGGAGGGGGCGTATCAGAGACCCAGTACTTC | CASSLGGGVSETQYF
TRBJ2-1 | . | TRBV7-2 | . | TGTGCCAGCAGGACAGGCTCGGGGGGCTCTTCCAATGAGCAGTTCTTC | CASRTGSGGSSNEQFF
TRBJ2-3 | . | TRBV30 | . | TGTGCCTTACTGTCGGGGGGCACAGATACGCAGTATTTT | CALLSGGTDTQYF
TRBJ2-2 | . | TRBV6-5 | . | TGTGCCAGCAGTTTTGCGCTCAACACCGGGGAGCTGTTTTTT | CASSFALNTGELFF
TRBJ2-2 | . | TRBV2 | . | TGTGCCAGCACTGAGGCGGTGGTCGGGGAGCTGTTTTTT | CASTEAVVGELFF
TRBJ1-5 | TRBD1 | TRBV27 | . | TGTGCCAGCAGTCCTGGGACAGGTAATCAGCCCCAGCATTTT | CASSPGTGNQPQHF
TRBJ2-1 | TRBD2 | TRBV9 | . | TGTGCCAGCAACAACGGGGCGGGAGGGAACAATGAGCAGTTCTTC | CASNNGAGGNNEQFF
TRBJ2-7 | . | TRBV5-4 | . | TGTGCCAGCAGTTTAGAAGGCGGAATCTACGAGCAGTACTTC | CASSLEGGIYEQYF
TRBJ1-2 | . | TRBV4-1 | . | TGCGCCAGCAGCCAAGCTGATCGGGATTTCGAGGGCTACACCTTC | CASSQADRDFEGYTF
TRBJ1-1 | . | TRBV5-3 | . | TGTGCCAGAAGCTTGGCCTTTGAAGCTTTCTTT | CARSLAFEAFF
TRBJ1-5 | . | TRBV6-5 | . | TGTGCCAGCAGTCCCCAGGGGACCAACCAGCCCCAGCATTTT | CASSPQGTNQPQHF
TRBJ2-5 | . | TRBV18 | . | TGTGCCAGCTCACCACCCGGGGTAGCGGTCCAGTACTTC | CASSPPGVAVQYF
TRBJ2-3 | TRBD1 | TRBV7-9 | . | TGTGCCAGCAGGGGGACAGGGGCCCAGTATTTT | CASRGTGAQYF
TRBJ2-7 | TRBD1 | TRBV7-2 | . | TGTGCCAGCAGCTTAGGGGGACCGGGACAGGGTTTCTCCTACGAGCAGTACTTC | CASSLGGPGQGFSYEQYF
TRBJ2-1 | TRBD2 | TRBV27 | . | TGTGCCAGCAGGGGACTAGCGGGAGGTCAAAATGAGCAGTTCTTC | CASRGLAGGQNEQFF
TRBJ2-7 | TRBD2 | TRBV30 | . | TGTGCCTGGGATAAACTAGCGGGCGAAGCGGGGCAGTACTTC | CAWDKLAGEAGQYF
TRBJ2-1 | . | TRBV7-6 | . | TGTGCCAGCAGCTTAGAGTCAGGGGTATACAATGAGCAGTTCTTC | CASSLESGVYNEQFF
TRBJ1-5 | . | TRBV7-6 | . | TGTGCCAGCAGCTTAGGGGAGAATCAGCCCCAGCATTTT | CASSLGENQPQHF
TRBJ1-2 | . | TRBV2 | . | TGTGCCAGCAGTGAAGACAATCGGGTATATGGCTACACCTTC | CASSEDNRVYGYTF
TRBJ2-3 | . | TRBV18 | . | TGTGCCAGCTCACCCGGGACTGAAAATACGCAGTATTTT | CASSPGTENTQYF
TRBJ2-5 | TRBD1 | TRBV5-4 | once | TGTGCCAGCAGCCTGGGACAGGCCCTCCAAGAGACCCAGTACTTC | CASSLGQALQETQYF
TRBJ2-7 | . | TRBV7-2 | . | TGTGCCAGCAGCTCCCCCGAGGAGGCCGGCTACGAGCAGTACTTC | CASSSPEEAGYEQYF
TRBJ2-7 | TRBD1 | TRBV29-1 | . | TGCAGCGTCCTGGGGACAGGGGTAGGCGAGCAGTACTTC | CSVLGTGVGEQYF
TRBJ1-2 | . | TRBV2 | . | TGTGCCAGCAGTGAGGAGGGGTGGGGCTACACCTTC | CASSEEGWGYTF
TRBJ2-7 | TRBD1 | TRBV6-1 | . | TGTGCCACAAGCCGGGACAGGGGGTCCTACGAGCAGTACTTC | CATSRDRGSYEQYF